These 12 T cell receptor beta chains were sequenced from one sample in a study of neurological immune-mediated disorders. TCRdb recomputed calls from the 5' RACE reads with MiXCR, one row per CDR3 protein. The sample lists roughly 88,000 distinct CDR3 sequences; 3% to 4.5% were seen once. The sequencing input was PBMCs. All receptors come from a woman aged 45-65 years with multiple sclerosis.

This clonotype was seen ten or more times. J is TRBJ1-1 and V is TRBV20-1; unclear D gene. Germline V lookup: CDR1 DFQATT, CDR2 SNEGSKA (reference sequence). The CDR3 covers 13 residues. The V and J ends lost 4 bases and 1 base respectively, with 10 bases between them. In nucleotides, the CDR3 is TGCAGTGCTAAAAGTATGGGGAACACTGAAGCTTTCTTT. Amino acid sequence: CSAKSMGNTEAFF.

This clonotype was detected many times. The chain carries TRBV5-1 and TRBJ1-3; the D is unclear. The V end lost 0 bases, the J end lost 2 bases, and 12 bases lay between the germline ends. The CDR3 runs to 16 residues. Germline CDR1 and CDR2: SGHRS and YFSETQ. In DNA, the CDR3 is TGCGCCAGCAGCTTGGGAATGGGGTTAGCTGGAAACACCATATATTTT. Amino acid sequence: CASSLGMGLAGNTIYF.

This clonotype was counted ten times or more. The chain has TRBV5-4 and TRBJ2-1, with D perhaps matching TRBD1 (5 bases). The V gene's germline CDR1 is SGHNT and CDR2 YYREEE (reference sequence). The CDR3 extends over 14 amino acids. Trimming took 6 bases from V and 1 from J, leaving 11 bases between them. This CDR3 reads CASNGGASYNEQFF. CDR3 bases: TGTGCCAGCAACGGTGGGGCGTCCTACAATGAGCAGTTCTTC.

This clonotype was recorded a few times. The CDR3, as DNA: TGTGCCAGCTCACAAAGCCACGGTAACACTGAAGCTTTCTTT. This sequence encodes CASSQSHGNTEAFF. The V call is TRBV18, the J call TRBJ1-1; D unresolved. The CDR3 spans 14 residues. The germline CDR1 and CDR2 sequences are KGHSH and LQKENI. The V gene lost 4 bases and the J gene lost 2 bases, with 11 bases spanning the gap. The variable domain in full, with the rest retrieved from reference TRBV18 and TRBJ1-1, is NAGVMQNPRHLVRRRGQEARLRCSPMKGHSHVYWYRQLPEEGLKFMVYLQKENIIDESGMPKERFSAEFPKEGPSILRIQQVVRGDSAAYFCASSQSHGNTEAFFGQGTRLTVV.

This clonotype was seen at least ten times. The V and J genes are TRBV20-1 and TRBJ2-1, with D possibly being TRBD2 (7 bases). Looked up from germline, CDR1 is DFQATT and CDR2 is SNEGSKA (reference sequence). The CDR3 has 15 amino acids. Trimming removed 3 bases from V and 1 base from J, with 13 bases in between. The CDR3 DNA is TGCAGTGCTAGCGGGGGGCCGGGTTCCTACAATGAGCAGTTCTTC. It translates to CSASGGPGSYNEQFF.

This clonotype showed up many times. The chain has TRBV11-2 and TRBJ1-3; D not resolved. The V gene's germline CDR1 is SGHAT and CDR2 FQNNGV. The CDR3 runs to 12 residues. V gave up 5 bases and J gave up 5 bases, with 7 bases separating them. The CDR3 sequence is CASSIRRNTIYF. The CDR3 DNA reads TGTGCCAGCAGCATCCGGAGAAACACCATATATTTT.

This clonotype was observed at least ten times. The CDR3 DNA reads as TGCAGTGCTAGAGATTGGGCGGGGGGCACAGATACGCAGTATTTT. As protein: CSARDWAGGTDTQYF. The gene calls are TRBV20-1 and TRBJ2-3; 7 bases map to TRBD2. J lost 1 base, V lost 0 bases, and 4 bases had no gene match. Germline V gene lookup returns CDR1 DFQATT and CDR2 SNEGSKA (reference sequence). The CDR3 extends over 15 amino acids.

The V call is TRBV5-5, the J call TRBJ2-1; no reliable D call. CDR3 size: 12 residues. V was clipped by 4 bases and J by 7 bases, with 9 bases between them. The germline gives CDR1 SGHKS, CDR2 YYEKEE (reference sequence). CDR3 DNA sequence: TGTGCCAGCAGCGTAGGGTTGAATGAGCAGTTCTTC. Translation gives CASSVGLNEQFF.

This clonotype was observed many times. This chain links TRBV20-1 with TRBJ1-1; tentative D call: TRBD1 (5 bases). The CDR3 is 14 residues long. In germline, CDR1 is DFQATT, CDR2 SNEGSKA (reference sequence). V was trimmed by 3 bases and J by 11 bases, leaving 22 bases between them. Here the CDR3 reads CSARIDSGTISAFF. For the CDR3, the DNA is TGCAGTGCTAGGATCGACAGCGGGACGATCTCGGCTTTCTTT.

This clonotype was seen many times. The rearrangement joins TRBV18 to TRBJ2-5, with no clear D. Germline CDR1 KGHSH, CDR2 LQKENI. Trimming cost V 5 bases and J 5 bases, with 3 bases left between them. The CDR3 contains 10 residues. The CDR3 here is CASSSETQYF. CDR3 in DNA: TGTGCCAGCTCATCCGAGACCCAGTACTTC.

This clonotype was seen at least ten times. This rearrangement joins TRBV6-2 or TRBV6-3 to TRBJ2-1, with D tentatively TRBD1 (6 bases). Per germline, CDR1 MNHEY and CDR2 SVGEGT. V dropped 4 bases and J dropped 5 bases, with 15 bases sitting between them. The CDR3 runs 15 residues. The CDR3 DNA reads TGTGCCAGCAGTTCCGGGACAACAATTAACAATGAGCAGTTCTTC. Translating gives CASSSGTTINNEQFF.

The table lists this clonotype with many counts. V gene TRBV7-2 combines with J gene TRBJ2-3, with 8 bases that match TRBD2. Trimming at V came to 5 bases and at J to 4 bases, leaving 11 bases not matched to a gene. This CDR3 is built from 16 residues. The germline V gene has CDR1 SGHTA and CDR2 FQGNSA. The CDR3 sequence is CASSLDGGAWADTQYF. CDR3 in DNA: TGTGCCAGCAGCCTGGACGGGGGGGCCTGGGCAGATACGCAGTATTTT.